Listed below are T cell receptor beta chains from one sample, sequenced in a study of blood T cell repertoires in COVID-19. The assay was immunoSEQ multiplex PCR, and TCRdb's table has in-frame clones only and misses some. The table has around 15,000 clones, under 85% seen once. The sample consisted of peripheral blood. The receptors were sampled from a man aged 55-75 years with acute or convalescent COVID-19. CDR3s include the opening cysteine and the closing phenylalanine or tryptophan. A D gene is named only where the DNA matches it firmly. Size values are once, few and many counts, or a class for expanded clones, and some rows have none.

clone_size	v_call	j_call	d_call	cdr3_aa	cdr3_nt
NA	TRBV5-6	TRBJ2-7	NA	CASSSHGGGDYEQYF	TGTGCCAGCAGCTCCCATGGTGGTGGAGATTACGAGCAGTACTTC
NA	TRBV18	TRBJ1-3	NA	CASSPLPGLGGNTIYF	TGTGCCAGCTCACCACTCCCGGGGTTGGGAGGAAACACCATATATTTT
NA	TRBV25-1	TRBJ2-3	NA	CASSGTGRTDTQYF	TGTGCCAGCAGTGGCACAGGGCGCACAGATACGCAGTATTTT
NA	TRBV5-4	TRBJ2-3	NA	CASSLSLPGTDTQYF	TGTGCCAGCAGCTTGTCGTTGCCAGGCACAGATACGCAGTATTTT
NA	TRBV3-1/TRBV3-2	TRBJ1-5	NA	CASSLEGGQPQHF	TGTGCCAGCAGCCTGGAGGGAGGGCAGCCCCAGCATTTT
NA	TRBV27	TRBJ2-2	TRBD2	CASSLLSGGGTGELFF	TGTGCCAGCAGTTTACTTAGCGGGGGTGGGACCGGGGAGCTGTTTTTT
NA	TRBV11-2	TRBJ2-2	NA	CASSLVRGSNTGELFF	TGTGCCAGCAGCTTAGTTCGGGGATCGAACACCGGGGAGCTGTTTTTT
few	TRBV5-6	TRBJ2-1	TRBD1	CASSLGQGAGNEQFF	TGTGCCAGCAGCTTGGGCCAGGGGGCCGGCAATGAGCAGTTCTTC
NA	TRBV7-9	TRBJ2-2	TRBD2	CASSPYRRTSGKNTGELFF	TGTGCCAGCAGCCCCTACCGTCGGACTAGCGGGAAAAACACCGGGGAGCTGTTTTTT
NA	TRBV7-2	TRBJ2-1	TRBD2	CASSRGPSGDNEQFF	TGTGCCAGCAGCCGCGGGCCTAGCGGGGACAATGAGCAGTTCTTC
NA	TRBV11-2	TRBJ2-1	TRBD1	CASSARDRGEQFF	TGTGCCAGCAGCGCCCGGGACAGAGGTGAGCAGTTCTTC
NA	TRBV7-2	TRBJ1-5	TRBD1	CASSLRGNIIRGLQPQHF	TGTGCCAGCAGCTTACGGGGGAATATTATCAGGGGGCTCCAGCCCCAGCATTTT
NA	TRBV30	TRBJ2-3	NA	CACTPSRRTDTQYF	TGTGCCTGCACACCTAGCCGACGCACAGATACGCAGTATTTT
NA	TRBV11-2	TRBJ1-2	NA	CASSKSVPGGYTF	TGTGCCAGCAGCAAAAGTGTGCCCGGTGGCTACACCTTC
once	TRBV3-1/TRBV3-2	TRBJ2-7	NA	CASSQATSSYEQYF	TGTGCCAGCAGCCAAGCGACATCCTCCTACGAGCAGTACTTC
once	TRBV10-1	TRBJ1-4	NA	CASSSYTGTNEKLFF	TGCGCCAGCAGCAGCTATACAGGGACCAACGAAAAACTGTTTTTT
NA	TRBV30	TRBJ1-5	NA	CAWSVGVNQPQHF	TGTGCCTGGAGTGTAGGGGTCAATCAGCCCCAGCATTTT
NA	TRBV2	TRBJ2-2	TRBD1	CASTETGNGELFF	TGTGCCAGCACTGAGACAGGGAACGGGGAGCTGTTTTTT
NA	TRBV5-6	TRBJ1-4	NA	CASRGQLEEKLFF	TGTGCCAGCAGGGGACAATTGGAGGAAAAACTGTTTTTT
NA	TRBV10-3	TRBJ1-2	NA	CAITSTGNYGYTF	TGTGCCATCACCTCGACGGGTAACTATGGCTACACCTTC
NA	TRBV9	TRBJ2-3	NA	CASSVAPGEDTQYF	TGTGCCAGCAGCGTAGCTCCGGGGGAAGATACGCAGTATTTT
NA	TRBV5-1	TRBJ1-4	NA	CASSLSGSTNEKLFF	TGCGCCAGCAGCTTATCAGGCTCAACTAATGAAAAACTGTTTTTT
NA	TRBV2	TRBJ1-1	NA	CASRTGGVAEAFF	TGTGCCAGCAGGACGGGGGGAGTTGCTGAAGCTTTCTTT
few	TRBV5-1	TRBJ2-7	NA	CASSLEGPPTYEQYF	TGCGCCAGCAGCTTGGAGGGGCCTCCTACCTACGAGCAGTACTTC
NA	TRBV5-1	TRBJ1-5	NA	CASSLGPDQPQHF	TGCGCCAGCAGCTTGGGTCCTGATCAGCCCCAGCATTTT
NA	TRBV28	TRBJ1-5	NA	CASTGRGGYSNQPQHF	TGTGCCAGCACTGGACGGGGTGGTTATAGCAATCAGCCCCAGCATTTT
NA	TRBV4-1	TRBJ2-7	NA	CASSEAGQGGYEQYF	TGCGCCAGCAGCGAGGCCGGGCAGGGCGGTTACGAGCAGTACTTC
NA	TRBV6-5	TRBJ1-6	NA	CASSYSDSSHSPLHF	TGTGCCAGCAGTTACTCGGACAGTTCTCATTCACCCCTCCACTTT
NA	TRBV5-4	TRBJ1-1	TRBD1	CASSLGGDRNTEAFF	TGTGCCAGCAGCTTGGGAGGGGACAGGAACACTGAAGCTTTCTTT
NA	TRBV3-1/TRBV3-2	TRBJ1-6	TRBD1	CASSQTGAGNSPLHF	TGTGCCAGCAGCCAAACAGGGGCAGGCAATTCACCCCTCCACTTT
once	TRBV18	TRBJ2-2	TRBD2	CASSPINPARAGGPGELFF	TGTGCCAGCTCACCTATAAACCCGGCAAGAGCGGGGGGCCCCGGGGAGCTGTTTTTT
few	TRBV16	TRBJ2-7	NA	CASSQSSYEQYF	TGTGCCAGCAGCCAGAGCTCCTACGAGCAGTACTTC
NA	TRBV6-2/TRBV6-3	TRBJ1-5	NA	CASSSGTHSNQPQHF	TGTGCCAGCAGTTCCGGGACACATAGCAATCAGCCCCAGCATTTT
NA	TRBV9	TRBJ1-4	TRBD1	CASSALTGGNEKLFF	TGTGCCAGCAGCGCCTTGACAGGGGGGAATGAAAAACTGTTTTTT
NA	TRBV19	TRBJ1-5	TRBD1	CAHSDRVGQPQHF	TGTGCCCATTCCGACAGGGTGGGTCAGCCCCAGCATTTT
once	TRBV6-5	TRBJ1-2	NA	CASSYLGPGYGYTF	TGTGCCAGCAGTTACTTGGGGCCGGGCTATGGCTACACCTTC
NA	TRBV27	TRBJ1-2	NA	CASSLSAGVLGYTF	TGTGCCAGCAGTTTATCAGCGGGGGTTCTCGGCTACACCTTC
NA	TRBV7-8	TRBJ1-4	TRBD1	CASSSSRGFEEKLFF	TGTGCCAGCAGCTCTAGCAGGGGGTTTGAGGAAAAACTGTTTTTT
few	TRBV5-1	TRBJ1-3	NA	CASSLSNSGNTIYF	TGCGCCAGCAGCTTGAGCAACTCTGGAAACACCATATATTTT
NA	TRBV5-4	TRBJ1-4	NA	CASSPERATNEKLFF	TGTGCCAGCAGCCCCGAAAGAGCAACTAATGAAAAACTGTTTTTT
few	TRBV6-5	TRBJ1-6	NA	CASSLQRNSPLHF	TGTGCCAGCAGTTTACAGAGAAATTCACCCCTCCACTTT
NA	TRBV11-2	TRBJ2-2	TRBD2	CASSFTGGGTTGELFF	TGTGCCAGCAGCTTCACCGGCGGGGGAACCACCGGGGAGCTGTTTTTT
NA	TRBV6-2/TRBV6-3	TRBJ1-1	TRBD1	CASSYPTGQGYAFF	TGTGCCAGCAGTTACCCGACGGGACAGGGGTATGCTTTCTTT
NA	TRBV16	TRBJ1-2	NA	CASSPRTTSLDGYTF	TGTGCCAGCAGCCCTCGGACTACTTCGCTCGATGGCTACACCTTC
NA	TRBV19	TRBJ2-5	TRBD2	CASSLAGGPRETQYF	TGTGCCAGTAGTCTAGCGGGAGGGCCACGGGAGACCCAGTACTTC
once	TRBV6-6	TRBJ1-3	TRBD1	CASSYSGQGGNTIYF	TGTGCCAGCAGTTACTCCGGACAGGGAGGAAACACCATATATTTT
few	TRBV5-4	TRBJ1-2	TRBD1	CASRQGQGDGYTF	TGTGCCAGCAGACAGGGACAGGGAGATGGCTACACCTTC
NA	TRBV3-1/TRBV3-2	TRBJ1-1	NA	CASSQDYGAGQNTEAFF	TGTGCCAGCAGCCAAGATTATGGGGCAGGCCAGAACACTGAAGCTTTCTTT
NA	TRBV2	TRBJ1-1	NA	CASSEEPGLTEAFF	TGTGCCAGCAGTGAGGAGCCAGGGCTCACTGAAGCTTTCTTT
NA	TRBV28	TRBJ2-7	NA	CASSLSYRAGEQYF	TGTGCCAGCAGTTTATCATACAGGGCAGGGGAGCAGTACTTC
NA	TRBV5-1	TRBJ1-5	TRBD1	CASSIGTDHNQPQHF	TGCGCCAGCAGCATCGGGACAGATCACAATCAGCCCCAGCATTTT
NA	TRBV5-4	TRBJ2-7	NA	CASSFTGRGILYEQYF	TGTGCCAGCAGCTTTACGGGGAGGGGGATCCTTTACGAGCAGTACTTC
NA	TRBV12-5	TRBJ1-4	TRBD1	CASGLEGQPYNEKLFF	TGTGCTAGTGGTTTGGAGGGACAGCCTTATAATGAAAAACTGTTTTTT
few	TRBV19	TRBJ1-5	NA	CASSGGLNNQPQHF	TGTGCCAGTAGTGGTGGACTGAACAATCAGCCCCAGCATTTT
few	TRBV2	TRBJ2-5	TRBD2	CASKREGETQYF	TGTGCCAGCAAACGGGAGGGGGAGACCCAGTACTTC
few	TRBV2	TRBJ1-1	TRBD1	CASRAGTGTAFF	TGTGCCAGCAGGGCCGGGACAGGGACGGCTTTCTTT
NA	TRBV5-1	TRBJ1-1	TRBD1	CASSGGQQAFF	TGCGCCAGCAGCGGGGGACAGCAAGCTTTCTTT
NA	TRBV30	TRBJ1-2	TRBD1	CAWQHRGTYGYTF	TGTGCCTGGCAACACAGGGGAACCTATGGCTACACCTTC
NA	TRBV9	TRBJ2-1	TRBD1	CASSVGDSLYNEQFF	TGTGCCAGCAGCGTAGGGGACAGTCTATACAATGAGCAGTTCTTC